The entry below gives a single T cell receptor beta chain sequence along with its context. Its cognate antigen is unknown. This sample is drawn from a study of T cells in Graves' hyperthyroidism and ophthalmopathy. If no ophthalmopathy progression occurred within 18 months, Graves' hyperthyroidism was stable. Patients aged 18 to 65 had newly diagnosed hyperthyroidism lasting under 2 months. RNA transcripts gave rise to amplified TCR beta CDR3 regions. First-round RT-PCR targeting the TCR CDR3 was performed with the HTBI primer set. In TCRdb, the multiplex PCR reads were re-called with MiXCR into one record per CDR3 protein. The table records 89,000 or so distinct CDR3 sequences, roughly 40% of them present only once. The germline V gene encodes CDR1 WSHSY and CDR2 SAAADI. Between the trimmed V and J ends, which lost 7 bases and 7 bases, there was a span of 13 bases. This CDR3 region has 12 residues.

The study, taken as a whole, reports: Progression to ophthalmopathy was predicted a median of 6.5 months early. A model using 13 V-J features told ophthalmopathy apart from stable hyperthyroidism.

This chain links TRBV10-2 with TRBJ1-1, with D unresolved. This clonotype was sampled from a young woman with Graves' hyperthyroidism. The sample comprised peripheral blood or thyroid tissue (not recorded which). The CDR3 coding sequence is TGCGCCAGCATGAGTGCCGGAGGTGAAGCTTTCTTT. Protein: CASMSAGGEAFF.